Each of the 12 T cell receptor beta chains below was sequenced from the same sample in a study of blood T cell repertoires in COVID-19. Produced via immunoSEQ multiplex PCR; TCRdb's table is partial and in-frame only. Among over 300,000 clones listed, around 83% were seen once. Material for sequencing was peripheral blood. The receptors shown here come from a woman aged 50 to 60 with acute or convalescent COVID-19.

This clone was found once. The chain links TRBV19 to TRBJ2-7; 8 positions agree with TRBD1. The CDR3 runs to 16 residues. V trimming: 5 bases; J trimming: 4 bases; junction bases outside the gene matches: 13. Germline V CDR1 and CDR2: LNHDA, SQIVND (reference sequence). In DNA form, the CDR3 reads TGTGCCAGTAGTGCTGTATCCGGGACAGGTTTTTACGAGCAGTACTTC. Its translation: CASSAVSGTGFYEQYF.

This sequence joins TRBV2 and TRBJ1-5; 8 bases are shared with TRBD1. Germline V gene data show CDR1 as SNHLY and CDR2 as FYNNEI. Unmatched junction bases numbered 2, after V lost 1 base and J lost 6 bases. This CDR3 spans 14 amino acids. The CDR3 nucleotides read TGTGCCAGCAGTGAAGGTACAGGGGGTCAGCCCCAGCATTTT. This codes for CASSEGTGGQPQHF. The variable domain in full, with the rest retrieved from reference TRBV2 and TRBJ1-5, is EPEVTQTPSHQVTQMGQEVILRCVPISNHLYFYWYRQILGQKVEFLVSFYNNEISEKSEIFDDQFSVERPDGSNFTLKIRSTKLEDSAMYFCASSEGTGGQPQHFGDGTRLSIL.

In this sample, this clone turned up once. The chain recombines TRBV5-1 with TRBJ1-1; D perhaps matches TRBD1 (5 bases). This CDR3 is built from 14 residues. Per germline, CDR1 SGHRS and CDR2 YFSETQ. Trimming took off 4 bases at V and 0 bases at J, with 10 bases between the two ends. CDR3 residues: CASSPDSLNTEAFF. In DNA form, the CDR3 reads TGCGCCAGCAGCCCCGACAGCTTGAACACTGAAGCTTTCTTT.

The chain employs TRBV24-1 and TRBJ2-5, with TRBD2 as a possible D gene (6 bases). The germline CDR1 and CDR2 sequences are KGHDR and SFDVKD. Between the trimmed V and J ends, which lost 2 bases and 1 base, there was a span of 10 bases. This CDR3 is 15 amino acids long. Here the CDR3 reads CATSDSGAPQETQYF. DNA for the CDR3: TGTGCCACCAGTGATTCGGGAGCTCCCCAAGAGACCCAGTACTTC.

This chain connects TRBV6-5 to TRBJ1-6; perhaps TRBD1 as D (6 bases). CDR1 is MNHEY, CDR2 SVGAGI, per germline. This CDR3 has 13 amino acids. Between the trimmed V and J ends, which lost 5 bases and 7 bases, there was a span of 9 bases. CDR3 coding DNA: TGTGCCAGCAGTCTGGACAGCAATTCACCCCTCCACTTT. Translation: CASSLDSNSPLHF.

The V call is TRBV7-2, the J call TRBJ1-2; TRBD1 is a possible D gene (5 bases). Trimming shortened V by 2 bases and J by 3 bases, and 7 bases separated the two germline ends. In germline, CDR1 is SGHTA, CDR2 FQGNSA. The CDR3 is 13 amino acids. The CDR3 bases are TGTGCCAGCAGCTTATCCAGGGACTATGGCTACACCTTC. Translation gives CASSLSRDYGYTF.

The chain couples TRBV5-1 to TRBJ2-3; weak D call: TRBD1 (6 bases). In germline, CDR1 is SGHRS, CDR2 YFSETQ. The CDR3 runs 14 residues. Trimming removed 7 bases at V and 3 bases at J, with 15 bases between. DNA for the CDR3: TGCGCCAGCCAGCACAGGGAACGGACAGATACGCAGTATTTT. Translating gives CASQHRERTDTQYF.

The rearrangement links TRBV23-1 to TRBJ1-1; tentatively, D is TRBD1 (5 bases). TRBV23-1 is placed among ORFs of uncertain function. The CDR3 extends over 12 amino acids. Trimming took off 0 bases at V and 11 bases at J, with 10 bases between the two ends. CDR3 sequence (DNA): TGCGCCAGCAGTCAATCAGGAGGGGACGCTTTCTTT. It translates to CASSQSGGDAFF.

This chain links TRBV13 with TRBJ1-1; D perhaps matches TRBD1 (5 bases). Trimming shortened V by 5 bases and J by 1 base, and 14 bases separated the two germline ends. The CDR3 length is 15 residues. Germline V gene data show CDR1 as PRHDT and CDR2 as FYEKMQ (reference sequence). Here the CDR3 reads CASSSSYGGNTEAFF. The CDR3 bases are TGTGCCAGCAGCAGCAGCTACGGGGGGAACACTGAAGCTTTCTTT.

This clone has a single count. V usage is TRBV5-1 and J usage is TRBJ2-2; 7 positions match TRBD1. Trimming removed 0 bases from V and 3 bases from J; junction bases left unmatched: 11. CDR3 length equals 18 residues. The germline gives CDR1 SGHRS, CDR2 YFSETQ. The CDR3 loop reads CASSLARGFGMDTGELFF. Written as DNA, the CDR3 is TGCGCCAGCAGCTTGGCCAGGGGGTTTGGAATGGACACCGGGGAGCTGTTTTTT. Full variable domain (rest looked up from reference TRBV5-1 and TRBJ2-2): KAGVTQTPRYLIKTRGQQVTLSCSPISGHRSVSWYQQTPGQGLQFLFEYFSETQRNKGNFPGRFSGRQFSNSRSEMNVSTLELGDSALYLCASSLARGFGMDTGELFFGEGSRLTVL.

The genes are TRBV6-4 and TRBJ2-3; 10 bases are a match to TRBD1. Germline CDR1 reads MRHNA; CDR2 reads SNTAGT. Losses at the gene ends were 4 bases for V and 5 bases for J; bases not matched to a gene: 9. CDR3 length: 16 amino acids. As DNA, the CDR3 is TGTGCCAGCAGTGTCCTCCCGACAGGGGGCTTAGATACGCAGTATTTT. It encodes CASSVLPTGGLDTQYF.

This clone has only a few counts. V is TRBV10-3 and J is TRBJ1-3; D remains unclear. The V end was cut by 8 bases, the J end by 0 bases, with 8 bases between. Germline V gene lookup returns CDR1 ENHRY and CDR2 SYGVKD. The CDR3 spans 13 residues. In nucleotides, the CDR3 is TGTGCCATCGGCCCTGGCTCTGGAAACACCATATATTTT. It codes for CAIGPGSGNTIYF.